The clone carrying this TCR beta chain has a count of ten or more. Its matching antigen is unknown. The sample is drawn from a study of T-cell memory formation after mild COVID-19. Study-wide points: CD4/CD8 balance characterized clones contracting day 15 to 85, and CD4+ skew characterized later expanders. CD4+ contracting clones were found mainly in CM and EM, and CD8+ ones in EMRA.

TCRdb reanalysed the 5' RACE reads using MiXCR and keeps one entry per CDR3 protein. This table has approximately 290,000 distinct CDR3 sequences, under 8.5% appearing once. The TCR was taken from a man aged 18 to 30 who had mild COVID-19 (a few samples of this study predate the infection). Cell type and time point are not known. The sample taken for sequencing was PBMCs or a T cell subset sorted from them (not recorded which).

In DNA, the CDR3 is TGTGCCAGCAGCTTGGAATCTGGCGGGGGGGCCTATGAGCAGTTCTTC. It specifies CASSLESGGGAYEQFF. V is TRBV5-5 and J is TRBJ2-1; 9 bases are shared with TRBD2. The ends lost 0 bases at V and 8 bases at J; junction bases unmatched: 9. Germline V CDR1 and CDR2: SGHKS, YYEKEE (reference sequence). The CDR3 totals 16 residues.